This entry concerns a single T cell receptor beta chain. The entry originates in a study of regulatory T cells in long-lasting Graves disease. iRepertoire HTBI primers and Arm-PCR of CDR3 regions built TCR beta libraries. TCRdb recomputed calls from the multiplex PCR reads with MiXCR, one row per CDR3 protein. Of a few hundred thousand distinct CDR3 sequences listed, 20% to 25% are singletons. Time point here: persistent/refractory GD, antithyroid drugs over 5 years with positive TRAb. Making the TCR library involved RNA that had been extracted from PBMCs. Patients were enrolled at an endocrinology department in Xi'an, China. V lost 3 bases and J lost 6; bases outside the gene matches: 16. The CDR3 contains 19 residues. CDR1 and CDR2 (germline): KGHDR, SFDVKD.

The rearrangement joins TRBV24-1 to TRBJ2-2; 9 bases fit TRBD1. This clonotype was obtained from a woman between 40 and 50 years old with Graves disease. Sequencing used peripheral blood mononuclear cells (PBMCs), obtained when the disease was refractory, from a patient treated with antithyroid drugs. CDR3 nucleotide sequence: TGTGCCACCAGTGATGTCCCCGGGACAGGGTTTGTCACCCCCGGGGAGCTGTTTTTT. Amino acids: CATSDVPGTGFVTPGELFF.